This T cell receptor (beta chain) appears in the sequencing data of a study of beta chain features in type 1 diabetes. On the study more broadly: Healthy donors, compared against patients, showed similar age, gender and cell yields. Regarding the study as a whole: Moderately but significantly shorter TCRB CDR3s were found in Type 1 diabetes patients in all four CD4+ subsets.

The entirety of the isolated RNA underwent reverse transcription, so expressed TCRB transcripts were sequenced. Profiling relied on immunoSEQ multiplex PCR, and the TCRdb table lists in-frame clones only, not all of them. This table holds hundreds of thousands of clones, roughly 13% found once. Every single donor gave one heparinised blood draw, and these averaged around 110 mL. CD45RO/CCR7/CD25/CD127/CD95/CD27 staining was used to isolate CD4+ naive, central memory, regulatory and stem cell-like memory cells by sorting. This clone has only a few counts. Its antigen is currently unknown. CDR3 length: 14 residues. J gave up 2 bases and V 4 bases, and 4 bases lay outside the gene matches. The germline CDR1 and CDR2 sequences are SGDLS and YYNGEE.

The sample was naive CD4+ T cells from blood. The sequence was obtained from a young woman with type 1 diabetes. The rearrangement joins TRBV9 to TRBJ2-5, with 8 nucleotides matching TRBD2. The CDR3 spells CASSPGTSQETQYF. The CDR3 DNA sequence: TGTGCCAGCAGCCCCGGGACTAGTCAAGAGACCCAGTACTTC.